This TCR beta chain was found in a study of T cell responses to AZD1222 COVID-19 vaccine. Broader study findings: Compared with day 0, the breadth and depth of the Spike-specific TCR repertoire rose significantly after two doses of AZD1222.

Data came from immunoSEQ multiplex PCR; TCRdb stores just in-frame clones and leaves some out. This table holds under 150,000 clones, just over 90% found once. CDR3 length: 17 residues. J lost 3 bases, V lost 5 bases, and 7 bases had no gene match. Germline V gives CDR1 LNHDA, CDR2 SQIVND (reference sequence). Of note for this clone: The antigen remains unidentified.

The chain links TRBV19 to TRBJ2-2; 12 bases align to TRBD2. The receptor was isolated from an adult in good health. The specimen comprised peripheral blood, sampled on day 0 of MenACWY control vaccination. The CDR3 DNA sequence: TGTGCCAGTAGTCGCCTTCTAGCGGGGGGGCACACCGGGGAGCTGTTTTTT. Translation gives CASSRLLAGGHTGELFF.